This entry concerns a single T cell receptor beta chain. The germline gives CDR1 PRHDT, CDR2 FYEKMQ (reference sequence). V gave up 4 bases and J gave up 6 bases, with 12 bases separating them. This CDR3 contains 13 residues. This table comes from immunoSEQ multiplex PCR, and its TCRdb copy is limited to in-frame clones, with some not included. The top ten hold 1.5% of the sample, which has some 70,000 clones, 90% seen once. These data come from a study of T cell changes during pregnancy in multiple sclerosis. This TCR derives from a female donor with multiple sclerosis, enrolled in a pregnancy study. The chain is built from TRBV13 and TRBJ1-2; D perhaps matches TRBD1 (6 bases). The source material was peripheral blood, sampled in the third trimester of pregnancy. The CDR3 here is CASSSGQRDGYTF. CDR3 nucleotides: TGTGCCAGCAGCTCCGGACAGAGGGATGGCTACACCTTC.